A selection of T cell receptor beta chains follows, all from one sample in a study of blood T cell repertoires in COVID-19. Here immunoSEQ multiplex PCR was the method, and the copy in TCRdb shows in-frame clones only, minus some. Among 30,000 to 40,000 clones listed, about nine tenths were seen once. The sequencing input was peripheral blood. All receptors come from a man over 45 with active or convalescent COVID-19. The CDR3 runs from the conserved cysteine through the conserved F or W. The order of the fields is J gene, clone size, D gene, V gene, CDR3 DNA, CDR3 protein. A D gene is named only where the DNA matches it firmly. Not every row has a clone size; where given, it reads once, few, many or a size class.

>TRBJ2-1|.|TRBD2|TRBV2
TGTGCCAGCAGTTCGTATAGCGGGAGTTTCTACAATGAGCAGTTCTTC
CASSSYSGSFYNEQFF
>TRBJ2-7|.|TRBD1|TRBV7-8
TGTGCCAGCAATCCTCTCGGGACAGGGTCCTTTGAGCAGTACTTC
CASNPLGTGSFEQYF
>TRBJ2-6|.|.|TRBV11-2
TGTGCCAGCAGCCCTAGGGGCCAGGTCCCTGGGGCCAACGTCCTGACTTTC
CASSPRGQVPGANVLTF
>TRBJ2-7|.|TRBD1|TRBV18
TGTGCCAGCTCACCAGACAGGGGCTTCCTCGGCGAGCAGTACTTC
CASSPDRGFLGEQYF
>TRBJ2-7|.|TRBD2|TRBV3-1/TRBV3-2
TGTGCCAGCAGCCGAAGAGGACTAGCGGGCTCCTACGAGCAGTACTTC
CASSRRGLAGSYEQYF
>TRBJ1-2|.|.|TRBV28
TGTGCCAGCAGTTTCAGGGCCTACTATGGCTACACCTTC
CASSFRAYYGYTF
>TRBJ1-4|.|TRBD1|TRBV6-6
TGTGCCAGCAGGACGGGGACAGGGTTTGAAAAACTGTTTTTT
CASRTGTGFEKLFF
>TRBJ2-6|once|.|TRBV5-5
TGTGCCAGCAGCTTGTTAGGGGGCTCTGGGGCCAACGTCCTGACTTTC
CASSLLGGSGANVLTF
>TRBJ2-7|.|TRBD1|TRBV28
TGTGCCAGCAGTTCACAGGGGGTTGACTACGAGCAGTACTTC
CASSSQGVDYEQYF
>TRBJ2-6|.|.|TRBV10-3
TGTGCCATCAGTCCGTCAGGGTATGGGGCCAACGTCCTGACTTTC
CAISPSGYGANVLTF
>TRBJ2-7|.|TRBD1|TRBV6-6
TGTGCCAGCAGTACCGGGGACAGGGTGTGGGAGCAGTACTTC
CASSTGDRVWEQYF
>TRBJ2-2|.|.|TRBV3-1/TRBV3-2
TGTGCCAGCAGCTCTTACCGCGAGGAAAGCAGAGACACCGGGGAGCTGTTTTTT
CASSSYREESRDTGELFF
>TRBJ1-3|.|.|TRBV6-6
TGTGCCAGCAGTTCGCCCAGGATAATGGCTGGAAACACCATATATTTT
CASSSPRIMAGNTIYF
>TRBJ1-1|.|TRBD1|TRBV30
TGTGCCTGCCTAACAGGGGACACTGAAGCTTTCTTT
CACLTGDTEAFF
>TRBJ1-2|.|TRBD1|TRBV28
TGTGCCAGCAGTTTGGACAGGGGAAACTATGGCTACACCTTC
CASSLDRGNYGYTF
>TRBJ2-1|.|.|TRBV7-9
TGTGCCAGCAGCTTGACAGTTAGCTCCTACAATGAGCAGTTCTTC
CASSLTVSSYNEQFF
>TRBJ2-5|.|.|TRBV2
TGTGCCAGCAGTGTCAGAGGGGGTTCGGAGACCCAGTACTTC
CASSVRGGSETQYF
>TRBJ2-7|.|TRBD2|TRBV9
TGTGCCAGCAGCGCTAGCCCAGTTTCGGGACTACACGAGCAGTACTTC
CASSASPVSGLHEQYF
>TRBJ2-7|few|TRBD2|TRBV6-1
TGTGCCAGCAGGGAAGGGACTAGCGGGAGTGGTTGGGCATACGAGCAGTACTTC
CASREGTSGSGWAYEQYF
>TRBJ2-7|.|TRBD1|TRBV28
TGTGCCAGCACCTACGGTACAGGGGACGAGTACGAGCAGTACTTC
CASTYGTGDEYEQYF
>TRBJ1-5|.|TRBD1|TRBV5-1
TGCGCCAGCAGCTTGGCCGGGGACAGTCATCAGCCCCAGCATTTT
CASSLAGDSHQPQHF
>TRBJ2-7|few|TRBD2|TRBV7-2
TGTGCCAGCAGCGCCCGGGGCGGGAGCTCTCTCGAGCAGTACTTC
CASSARGGSSLEQYF
>TRBJ2-3|.|TRBD2|TRBV7-2
TGTGCCAGCAGCCCCATCATGGCTAGCGGAGATACGCAGTATTTT
CASSPIMASGDTQYF
>TRBJ2-1|.|TRBD2|TRBV2
TGTGCCAGCAGTCCGGGACTAGCGGGATCCGGCGAGCAGTTCTTC
CASSPGLAGSGEQFF
>TRBJ2-1|.|TRBD2|TRBV28
TGTGCCAGCAGTGCCGGGACTAGCGGGAGCAGGGTTGATGAGCAGTTCTTC
CASSAGTSGSRVDEQFF
>TRBJ2-7|.|.|TRBV6-5
TGTGCCAGCAGTTCCTTGAGACTGGGTCCCTACGAGCAGTACTTC
CASSSLRLGPYEQYF
>TRBJ2-7|.|.|TRBV2
TGTGCCAGCAGTGAAGCGAAGCGGTCCTACTCCTACGAGCAGTACTTC
CASSEAKRSYSYEQYF
>TRBJ1-2|.|.|TRBV4-2
TGTGCCAGCAGCCAACCGGGACTGCTGAACTATGGCTACACCTTC
CASSQPGLLNYGYTF
>TRBJ2-5|once|.|TRBV4-3
TGCGCCAGCAGCCCCTTAGCAGCTCAAGAGACCCAGTACTTC
CASSPLAAQETQYF